One and the same sample provided the 15 T cell receptor beta chains below, sequenced in a study of blood T cell repertoires in COVID-19. TCRdb's table, derived via immunoSEQ multiplex PCR, lists solely in-frame clones and lacks some. Of about 160,000 clones in the sample, around 84% are singletons; the top ten hold nearly 8%. Sequences were obtained from PBMCs or T cells enriched from blood (not recorded which). The receptors were sampled from a woman aged 45-65 years who had recovered from COVID-19.

The J gene is TRBJ1-6, the V gene TRBV6-4; TRBD1 matches at 10 bases. V dropped 5 bases and J dropped 11; count of bases not matched to a gene: 6. The CDR3 spans 14 residues. Germline lookup yields CDR1 MRHNA and CDR2 SNTAGT. CDR3 coding DNA: TGTGCCAGCAGTCCCGGGACAGGGGAAACACCCCTCCACTTT. Amino acids: CASSPGTGETPLHF.

The rearrangement links TRBV14 to TRBJ2-1; 7 nucleotides align to TRBD2. Germline V CDR1 and CDR2: SGHDN, FVKESK. Trimming at V came to 0 bases and at J to 14 bases, leaving 10 bases not matched to a gene. This CDR3 spans 14 amino acids. The CDR3 sequence is CASSQDVGLAVEFF. The CDR3 DNA reads as TGTGCCAGCAGCCAAGATGTTGGCCTAGCGGTCGAGTTCTTC.

The V gene is TRBV29-1, the J gene TRBJ2-1, with a tentative D call TRBD2 (7 bases). The CDR3 extends over 13 amino acids. CDR1 and CDR2 from the germline V gene are SQVTM and ANQGSEA. The V end was cut by 7 bases, the J end by 7 bases, with 17 bases between. CDR3 in DNA: TGCAGCGCCTCCAGGGGAGCGGGGAATGAGCAGTTCTTC. This encodes CSASRGAGNEQFF.

This chain uses TRBV6-5 with TRBJ1-1; D may be TRBD1 (5 bases). This CDR3 spans 13 amino acids. The germline V gene encodes CDR1 MNHEY and CDR2 SVGAGI. The V and J ends lost 7 bases and 8 bases respectively, with 17 bases between them. The CDR3, as DNA: TGTGCCAGCACCGACGACGAGACAGCGGAAGCTTTCTTT. It is translated as CASTDDETAEAFF.

The chain combines TRBV4-3 with TRBJ2-1, with D perhaps matching TRBD1 (5 bases). Germline-derived CDR1 and CDR2 are LGHNA and YSLEER. The V and J ends lost 6 bases and 3 bases respectively, with 9 bases between them. CDR3 length equals 13 residues. The CDR3 nucleotides are TGCGCCAGCAGGCAAACAGGCTACAATGAGCAGTTCTTC. It translates to CASRQTGYNEQFF.

Here the CDR3 reads CASSPRLAGGPDEQFF. The DNA for the CDR3 is TGTGCCAGCAGCCCCCGACTAGCGGGAGGGCCCGATGAGCAGTTCTTC. The chain joins TRBV7-2 to TRBJ2-1; 14 nucleotides agree with TRBD2. Unmatched junction bases numbered 8, after V lost 5 bases and J lost 8 bases. Germline-derived CDR1 and CDR2 are SGHTA and FQGNSA. The length of the CDR3 is 16 residues.

In this sample, this clone turned up once. This chain links TRBV12-3 or TRBV12-4 with TRBJ1-2, with 7 nucleotides matching TRBD1. Losses at the gene ends were 6 bases for V and 4 bases for J; bases not matched to a gene: 5. The CDR3 loop spans 13 amino acids. Here the CDR3 reads CASSRQGFYGYTF. In DNA form, the CDR3 reads TGTGCCAGCAGCCGACAGGGATTCTATGGCTACACCTTC.

This rearrangement joins TRBV7-9 to TRBJ1-3; D remains ambiguous. This CDR3 comprises 15 residues. V was trimmed by 3 bases and J by 3 bases, leaving 12 bases between them. Germline CDR1 and CDR2: SEHNR and FQNEAQ (reference sequence). CDR3 nucleotide sequence: TGTGCCAGCAGCTTCGAAATCGGCGGTGGAAACACCATATATTTT. Protein product: CASSFEIGGGNTIYF.

The V and J genes are TRBV7-9 and TRBJ2-7; D is possibly TRBD2 (6 bases). The length of the CDR3 is 16 residues. Deletions cut 2 bases from V and 0 bases from J, with 14 bases between. CDR1 and CDR2 from the germline V gene are SEHNR and FQNEAQ (reference sequence). The CDR3 DNA reads as TGTGCCAGCAGCTTAAATGGCGGGATTAGCTCCTACGAGCAGTACTTC. Its protein product is CASSLNGGISSYEQYF.

The rearrangement uses TRBV13 and TRBJ1-4; TRBD1 is a possible D gene (6 bases). Germline loops: CDR1 PRHDT, CDR2 FYEKMQ (reference sequence). The CDR3 consists of 17 residues. V was clipped by 1 base and J by 4 bases, with 16 bases between them. CDR3 sequence reads: CASSLATGGAFNEKLFF. DNA of the CDR3: TGTGCCAGCAGCTTAGCGACAGGTGGGGCATTTAATGAAAAACTGTTTTTT.

CDR3 residues: CAISAIQGANTIYF. The CDR3 region has the DNA TGTGCCATCAGTGCTATACAGGGGGCAAACACCATATATTTT. The chain joins TRBV10-3 to TRBJ1-3; TRBD1 aligns across 9 bases. The CDR3 has 14 residues. Germline lookup yields CDR1 ENHRY and CDR2 SYGVKD. V gave up 4 bases and J gave up 6 bases; unmatched junction bases: 4.

This clone appeared a few times. This sample also contains other DNA sequences that code for the same CDR3. The rearrangement joins TRBV5-1 to TRBJ1-5; 7 bases are shared with TRBD1. Germline CDR1 SGHRS, CDR2 YFSETQ. V was pared by 0 bases and J by 7 bases, with 4 bases of the junction left unmatched. CDR3 size: 14 residues. CDR3 DNA sequence: TGCGCCAGCAGCTTGGACAGGGGCGGGCAGCCCCAGCATTTT. Its protein is CASSLDRGGQPQHF.

Here the CDR3 DNA reads TGCGCCAGCAGCCCCCTGACATTTAACTATGGCTACACCTTC. Translation gives CASSPLTFNYGYTF. The genes are TRBV5-1 and TRBJ1-2; D ambiguous. V gave up 4 bases and J gave up 1 base, with 11 bases separating them. The germline CDR1 and CDR2 sequences are SGHRS and YFSETQ. The CDR3 loop spans 14 amino acids.

This chain links TRBV29-1 with TRBJ2-5; 7 bases align to TRBD2. With 7 bases clipped from V and 5 bases from J, the junction kept 10 bases outside the gene matches. This CDR3 spans 13 amino acids. Germline V gene sequence: CDR1 SQVTM, CDR2 ANQGSEA. CDR3 DNA: TGCAGCGCCCGAGGACTAGTCGGTGAGACCCAGTACTTC. Its translation: CSARGLVGETQYF. Looking up the rest from reference TRBV29-1 and TRBJ2-5 gives the full variable domain: SAVISQKPSRDICQRGTSLTIQCQVDSQVTMMFWYRQQPGQSLTLIATANQGSEATYESGFVIDKFPISRPNLTFSTLTVSNMSPEDSSIYLCSARGLVGETQYFGPGTRLLVL.

Turning to this clone: Other DNA sequences in the same sample also yield this CDR3. J is TRBJ2-1 and V is TRBV7-2; 15 nucleotides line up with TRBD2. V was pared by 5 bases and J by 9 bases, with 2 bases of the junction left unmatched. The CDR3 covers 14 residues. In germline, CDR1 is SGHTA, CDR2 FQGNSA. DNA of the CDR3: TGTGCCAGCAGCCCGGGACTAGCGGGAGGTGAGCAGTTCTTC. Translated, it gives CASSPGLAGGEQFF.